This entry lists 6 T cell receptor beta chains sequenced from one sample in a study of persistence of HIV-infected CD4 T cells. This nonspecific control used anti-CD3/anti-CD28 bead stimulation of CD4+ T cells. Sorting of responding CD4+ T cells relied on upregulated CD40 ligand together with CD69. These receptors lack a known antigen. This was the immunoSEQ version 4 assay in survey mode. Sequencing used immunoSEQ multiplex PCR; TCRdb keeps in-frame clones, though not all of them. This repertoire shows fewer than 50,000 clones, approximately 89% found once; its top ten account for about 2%. This material consisted of CD4+ T cells sorted from PBMCs after roughly 19-hour stimulation, taken from a patient who received antiretroviral therapy. The receptors stem from an adult man with HIV who was CMV-seropositive.

This chain links TRBV6-5 with TRBJ2-4, with no clear D. The CDR3 totals 16 residues. V was shortened by 0 bases and J by 5 bases, with 14 bases between the two germline ends. Germline CDR1 is MNHEY and CDR2 is SVGAGI. The CDR3 region is CASSYSYIASENIQYF. The CDR3 DNA reads as TGTGCCAGCAGTTACTCGTATATTGCCTCAGAAAACATTCAGTACTTC.

The chain couples TRBV5-1 to TRBJ2-3, with 8 bases that match TRBD2. V lost 3 bases to trimming and J lost 5 bases; unmatched junction nucleotides: 5. This CDR3 is built from 14 residues. CDR1 SGHRS and CDR2 YFSETQ come from the germline V gene. The CDR3 here is CASSSGGAQDTQYF. The CDR3 region has the DNA TGCGCCAGCAGCTCGGGGGGGGCCCAAGATACGCAGTATTTT.

The rearrangement joins TRBV19 to TRBJ2-1, with unresolved D. The CDR3 extends over 14 amino acids. Deletions cut 5 bases from V and 0 bases from J, with 8 bases between. Looked up from germline, CDR1 is LNHDA and CDR2 is SQIVND (reference sequence). CDR3 region: CASSLVSSYNEQFF. The CDR3 coding sequence is TGTGCCAGTAGTCTCGTGAGCTCCTACAATGAGCAGTTCTTC.

The V gene is TRBV6-4, the J gene TRBJ2-1; a possible D gene is TRBD2 (6 bases). Trimming took 6 bases from V and 8 from J, leaving 26 bases between them. In germline, CDR1 is MRHNA, CDR2 SNTAGT. The CDR3 loop spans 17 amino acids. CDR3 sequence reads: CASRIKDAGYLLDEQFF. The CDR3 nucleotides are TGTGCCAGCAGGATCAAAGATGCGGGGTACCTACTGGATGAGCAGTTCTTC.

V and J are TRBV14 and TRBJ2-1, with D hard to call. V was pared by 3 bases and J by 6 bases, with 9 bases between. The CDR3 runs to 13 residues. The germline gives CDR1 SGHDN, CDR2 FVKESK. In DNA, the CDR3 is TGTGCCAGCAGCCAGGGCGGTAGCAATGAGCAGTTCTTC. As protein: CASSQGGSNEQFF.

The CDR3 DNA sequence: TGTGCCAGCAGCTTGACGGGACAGTTCTCTGGCTACACCTTC. It yields the protein CASSLTGQFSGYTF. The rearrangement links TRBV5-4 to TRBJ1-2; TRBD1 aligns across 7 bases. In germline, CDR1 is SGHNT, CDR2 YYREEE (reference sequence). Unmatched junction bases numbered 7, after V lost 1 base and J lost 7 bases. The CDR3 is 14 residues long.